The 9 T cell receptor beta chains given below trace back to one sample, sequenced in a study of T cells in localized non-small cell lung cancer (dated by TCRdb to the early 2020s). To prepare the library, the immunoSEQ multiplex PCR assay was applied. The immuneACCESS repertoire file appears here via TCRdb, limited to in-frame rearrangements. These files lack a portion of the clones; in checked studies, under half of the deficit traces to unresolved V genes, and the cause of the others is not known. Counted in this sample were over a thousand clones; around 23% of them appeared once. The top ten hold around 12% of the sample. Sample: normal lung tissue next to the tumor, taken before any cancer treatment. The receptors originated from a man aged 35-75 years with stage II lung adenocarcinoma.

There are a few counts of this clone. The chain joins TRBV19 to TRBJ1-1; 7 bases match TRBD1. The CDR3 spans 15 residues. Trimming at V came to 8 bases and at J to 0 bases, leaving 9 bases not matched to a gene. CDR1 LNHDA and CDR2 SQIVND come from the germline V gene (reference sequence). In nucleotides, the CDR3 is TGTGCCAGTCAGGGGGGTGCGATGATGAACACTGAAGCTTTCTTT. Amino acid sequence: CASQGGAMMNTEAFF.

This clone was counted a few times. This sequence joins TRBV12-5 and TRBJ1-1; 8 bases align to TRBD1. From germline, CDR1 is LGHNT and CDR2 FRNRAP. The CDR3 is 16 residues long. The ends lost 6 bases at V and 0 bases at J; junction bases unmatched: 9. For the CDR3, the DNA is TGTGCTAGTGGGCGGGACAGGACTACCCTGAACACTGAAGCTTTCTTT. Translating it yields CASGRDRTTLNTEAFF.

DNA for the CDR3: TGTGCCAGCAGCCCAGGGGGCTCTTCACCCCTCCACTTT. Its translation is CASSPGGSSPLHF. The V and J genes are TRBV28 and TRBJ1-6; 8 positions match TRBD1. CDR3 size: 13 residues. The junction had 4 bases not matched to a gene; V was cut back by 6 bases and J by 9 bases. CDR1 is MDHEN and CDR2 is SYDVKM in the germline V gene.

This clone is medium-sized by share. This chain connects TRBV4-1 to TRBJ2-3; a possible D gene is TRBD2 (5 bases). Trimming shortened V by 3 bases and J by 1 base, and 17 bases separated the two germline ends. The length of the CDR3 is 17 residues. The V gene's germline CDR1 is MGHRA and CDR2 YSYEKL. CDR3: CASSHSWGVSRTDTQYF. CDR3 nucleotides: TGCGCCAGCAGCCATTCATGGGGAGTATCGCGCACAGATACGCAGTATTTT.

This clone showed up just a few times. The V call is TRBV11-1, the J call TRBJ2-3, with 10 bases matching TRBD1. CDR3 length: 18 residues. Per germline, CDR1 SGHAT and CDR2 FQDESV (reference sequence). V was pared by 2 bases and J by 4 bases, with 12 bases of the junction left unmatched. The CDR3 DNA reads TGTGCCAGCAGCTTATCGGATTCCGGGACAGGGGATCCAGATACGCAGTATTTT. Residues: CASSLSDSGTGDPDTQYF.

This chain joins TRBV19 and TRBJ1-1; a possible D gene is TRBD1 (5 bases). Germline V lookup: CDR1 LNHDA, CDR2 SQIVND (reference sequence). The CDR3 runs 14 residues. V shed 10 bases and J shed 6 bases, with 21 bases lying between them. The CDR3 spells CATNPGPLGAEAFF. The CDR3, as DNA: TGTGCCACTAACCCGGGGCCCTTGGGCGCTGAAGCTTTCTTT.

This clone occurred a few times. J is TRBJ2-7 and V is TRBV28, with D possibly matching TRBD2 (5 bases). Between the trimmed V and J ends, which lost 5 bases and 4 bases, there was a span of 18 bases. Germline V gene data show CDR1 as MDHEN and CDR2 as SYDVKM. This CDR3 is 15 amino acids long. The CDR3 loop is CASSQPGSRGYEQYF. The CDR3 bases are TGTGCCAGCAGTCAACCGGGTTCCCGAGGGTACGAGCAGTACTTC.

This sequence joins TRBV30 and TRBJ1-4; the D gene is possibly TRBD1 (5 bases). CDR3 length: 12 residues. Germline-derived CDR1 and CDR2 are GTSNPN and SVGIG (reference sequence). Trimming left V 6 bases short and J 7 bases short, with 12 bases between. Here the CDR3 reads CACPAGGEKLFF. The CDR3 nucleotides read TGTGCCTGCCCCGCCGGGGGTGAAAAACTGTTTTTT.

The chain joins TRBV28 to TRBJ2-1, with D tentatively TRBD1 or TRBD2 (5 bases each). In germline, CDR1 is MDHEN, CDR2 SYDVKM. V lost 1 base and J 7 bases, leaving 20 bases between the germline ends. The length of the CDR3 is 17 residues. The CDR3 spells CASSLSTAGKGTNEQFF. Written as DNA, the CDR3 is TGTGCCAGCAGTTTATCCACCGCCGGGAAGGGGACGAATGAGCAGTTCTTC. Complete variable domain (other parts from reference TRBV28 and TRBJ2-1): DVKVTQSSRYLVKRTGEKVFLECVQDMDHENMFWYRQDPGLGLRLIYFSYDVKMKEKGDIPEGYSVSREKKERFSLILESASTNQTSMYLCASSLSTAGKGTNEQFFGPGTRLTVL.